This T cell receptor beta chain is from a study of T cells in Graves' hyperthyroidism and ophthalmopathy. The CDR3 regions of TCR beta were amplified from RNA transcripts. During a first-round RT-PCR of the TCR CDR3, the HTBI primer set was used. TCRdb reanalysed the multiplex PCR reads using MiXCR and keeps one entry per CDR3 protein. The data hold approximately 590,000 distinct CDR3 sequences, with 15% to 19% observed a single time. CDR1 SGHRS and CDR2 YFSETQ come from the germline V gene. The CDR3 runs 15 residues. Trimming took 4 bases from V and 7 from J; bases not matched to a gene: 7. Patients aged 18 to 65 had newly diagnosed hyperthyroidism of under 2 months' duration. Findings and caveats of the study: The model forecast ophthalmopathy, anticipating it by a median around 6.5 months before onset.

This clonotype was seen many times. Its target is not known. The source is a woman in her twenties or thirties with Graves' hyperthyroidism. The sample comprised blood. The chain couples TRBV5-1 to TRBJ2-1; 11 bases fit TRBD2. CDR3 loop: CASSLTSGSPNEQFF. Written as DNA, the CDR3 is TGCGCCAGCAGCCTTACTAGCGGGAGTCCTAATGAGCAGTTCTTC. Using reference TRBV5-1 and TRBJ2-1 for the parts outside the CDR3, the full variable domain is KAGVTQTPRYLIKTRGQQVTLSCSPISGHRSVSWYQQTPGQGLQFLFEYFSETQRNKGNFPGRFSGRQFSNSRSEMNVSTLELGDSALYLCASSLTSGSPNEQFFGPGTRLTVL.